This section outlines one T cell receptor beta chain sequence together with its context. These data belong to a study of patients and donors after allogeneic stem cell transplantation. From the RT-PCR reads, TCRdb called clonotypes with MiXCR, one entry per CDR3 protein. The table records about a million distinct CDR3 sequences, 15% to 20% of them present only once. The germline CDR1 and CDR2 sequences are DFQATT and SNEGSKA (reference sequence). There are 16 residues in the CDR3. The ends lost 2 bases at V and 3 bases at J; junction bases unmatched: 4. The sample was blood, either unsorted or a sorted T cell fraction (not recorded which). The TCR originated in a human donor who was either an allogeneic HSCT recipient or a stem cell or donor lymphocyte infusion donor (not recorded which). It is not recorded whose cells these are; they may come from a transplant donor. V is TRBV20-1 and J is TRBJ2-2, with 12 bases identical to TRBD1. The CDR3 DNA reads TGCAGTGCTAGACCGGGACAGGGGGCGTACACCGGGGAGCTGTTTTTT. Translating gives CSARPGQGAYTGELFF.